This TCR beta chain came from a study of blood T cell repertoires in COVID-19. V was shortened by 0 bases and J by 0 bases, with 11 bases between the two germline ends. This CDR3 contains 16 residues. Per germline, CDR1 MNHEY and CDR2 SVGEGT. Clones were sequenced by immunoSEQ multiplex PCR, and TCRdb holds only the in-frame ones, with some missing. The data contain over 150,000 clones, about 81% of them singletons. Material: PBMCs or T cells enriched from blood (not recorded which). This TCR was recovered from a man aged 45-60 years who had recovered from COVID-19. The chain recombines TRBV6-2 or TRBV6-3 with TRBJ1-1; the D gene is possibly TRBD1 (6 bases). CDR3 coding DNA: TGTGCCAGCAGTTACTCGGACGGACAGTTGAACACTGAAGCTTTCTTT. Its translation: CASSYSDGQLNTEAFF.